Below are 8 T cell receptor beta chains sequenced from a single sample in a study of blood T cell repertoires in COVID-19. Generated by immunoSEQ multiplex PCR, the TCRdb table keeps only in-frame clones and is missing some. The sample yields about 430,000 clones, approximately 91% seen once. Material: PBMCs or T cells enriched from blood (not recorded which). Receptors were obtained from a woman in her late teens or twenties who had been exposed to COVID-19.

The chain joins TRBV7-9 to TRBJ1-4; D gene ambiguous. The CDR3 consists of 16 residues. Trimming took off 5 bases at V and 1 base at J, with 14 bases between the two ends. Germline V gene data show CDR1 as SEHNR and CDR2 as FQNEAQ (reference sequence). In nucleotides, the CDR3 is TGTGCCAGCAGCACCTCATCGGTTAGAACTAATGAAAAACTGTTTTTT. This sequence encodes CASSTSSVRTNEKLFF.

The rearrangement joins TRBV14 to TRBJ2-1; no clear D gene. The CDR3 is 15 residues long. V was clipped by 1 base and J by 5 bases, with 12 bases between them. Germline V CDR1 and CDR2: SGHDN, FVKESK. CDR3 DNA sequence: TGTGCCAGCAGCCAAGCTTACCGGCGGAACAATGAGCAGTTCTTC. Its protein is CASSQAYRRNNEQFF. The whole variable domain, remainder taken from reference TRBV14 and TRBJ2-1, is EAGVTQFPSHSVIEKGQTVTLRCDPISGHDNLYWYRRVMGKEIKFLLHFVKESKQDESGMPNNRFLAERTGGTYSTLKVQPAELEDSGVYFCASSQAYRRNNEQFFGPGTRLTVL.

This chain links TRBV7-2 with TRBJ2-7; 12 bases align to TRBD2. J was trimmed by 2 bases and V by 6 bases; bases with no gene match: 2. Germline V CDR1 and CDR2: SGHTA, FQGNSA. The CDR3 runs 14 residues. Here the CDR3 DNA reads TGTGCCAGCAGAAGGACTAGCGGGGCCTACGAGCAGTACTTC. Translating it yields CASRRTSGAYEQYF.

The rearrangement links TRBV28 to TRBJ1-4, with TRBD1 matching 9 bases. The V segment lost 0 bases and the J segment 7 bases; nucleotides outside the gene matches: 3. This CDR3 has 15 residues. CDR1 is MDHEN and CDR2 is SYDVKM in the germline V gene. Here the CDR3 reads CASSLWGTGSEKLFF. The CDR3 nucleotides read TGTGCCAGCAGTTTATGGGGGACAGGGAGTGAAAAACTGTTTTTT.

The CDR3 bases are TGTGCCAGCAGCTCGAGGGGGAGGGAAGAGACCCAGTACTTC. Translating it yields CASSSRGREETQYF. The rearrangement links TRBV5-4 to TRBJ2-5, with a tentative D call TRBD2 (7 bases). This CDR3 comprises 14 residues. Trimming left V 3 bases short and J 3 bases short, with 12 bases between. CDR1 and CDR2 (germline): SGHNT, YYREEE (reference sequence).

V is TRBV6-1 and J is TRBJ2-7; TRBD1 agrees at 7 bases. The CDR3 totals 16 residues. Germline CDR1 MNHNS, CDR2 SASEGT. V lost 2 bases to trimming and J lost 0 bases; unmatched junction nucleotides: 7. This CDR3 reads CASSETSGTASYEQYF. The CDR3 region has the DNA TGTGCCAGCAGTGAAACCTCCGGGACAGCCTCCTACGAGCAGTACTTC.

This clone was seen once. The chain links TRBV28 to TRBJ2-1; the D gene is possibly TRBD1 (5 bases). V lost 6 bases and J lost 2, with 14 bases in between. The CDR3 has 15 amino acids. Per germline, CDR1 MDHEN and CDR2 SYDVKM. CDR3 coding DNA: TGTGCCAGCAGACCCATCAGGGTTACCTACAATGAGCAGTTCTTC. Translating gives CASRPIRVTYNEQFF.

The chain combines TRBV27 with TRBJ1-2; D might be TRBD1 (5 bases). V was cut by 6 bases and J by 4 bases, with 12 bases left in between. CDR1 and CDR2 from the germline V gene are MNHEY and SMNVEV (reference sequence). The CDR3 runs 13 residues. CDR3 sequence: CASREDSAYGYTF. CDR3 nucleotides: TGTGCCAGCAGAGAAGACAGCGCCTATGGCTACACCTTC.